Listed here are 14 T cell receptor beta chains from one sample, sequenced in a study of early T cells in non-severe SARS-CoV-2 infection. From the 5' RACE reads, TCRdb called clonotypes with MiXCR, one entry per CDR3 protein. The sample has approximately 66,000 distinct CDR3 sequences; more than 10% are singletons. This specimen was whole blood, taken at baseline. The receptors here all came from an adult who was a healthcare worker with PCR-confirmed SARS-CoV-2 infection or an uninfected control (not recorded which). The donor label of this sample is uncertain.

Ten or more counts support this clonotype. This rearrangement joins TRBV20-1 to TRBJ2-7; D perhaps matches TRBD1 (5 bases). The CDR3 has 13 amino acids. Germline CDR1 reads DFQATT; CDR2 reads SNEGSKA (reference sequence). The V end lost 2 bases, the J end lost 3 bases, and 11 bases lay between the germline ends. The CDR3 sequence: CSARPTGHYEQYV. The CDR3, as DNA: TGCAGTGCTAGACCCACAGGTCACTACGAGCAGTACGTC.

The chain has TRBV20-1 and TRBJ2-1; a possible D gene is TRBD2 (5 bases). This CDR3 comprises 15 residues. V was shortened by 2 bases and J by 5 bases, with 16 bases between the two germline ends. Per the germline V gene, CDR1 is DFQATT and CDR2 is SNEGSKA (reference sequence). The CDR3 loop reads CSARPGPGFNNEQFF. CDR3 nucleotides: TGCAGTGCTAGACCCGGACCGGGGTTTAACAATGAGCAGTTCTTC.

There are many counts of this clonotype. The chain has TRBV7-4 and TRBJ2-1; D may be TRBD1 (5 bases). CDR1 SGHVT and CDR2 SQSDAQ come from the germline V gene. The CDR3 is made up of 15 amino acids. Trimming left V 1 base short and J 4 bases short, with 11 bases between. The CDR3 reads CASSLGGRAYNEQFF. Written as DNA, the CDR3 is TGTGCCAGCAGCTTAGGGGGCCGGGCATACAATGAGCAGTTCTTC.

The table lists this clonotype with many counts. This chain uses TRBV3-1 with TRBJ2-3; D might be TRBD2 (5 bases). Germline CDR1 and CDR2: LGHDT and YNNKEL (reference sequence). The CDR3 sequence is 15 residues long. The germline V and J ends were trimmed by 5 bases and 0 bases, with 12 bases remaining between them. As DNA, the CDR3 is TGTGCCAGCAGCACACGGCGGGTTAGCACAGATACGCAGTATTTT. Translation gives CASSTRRVSTDTQYF.

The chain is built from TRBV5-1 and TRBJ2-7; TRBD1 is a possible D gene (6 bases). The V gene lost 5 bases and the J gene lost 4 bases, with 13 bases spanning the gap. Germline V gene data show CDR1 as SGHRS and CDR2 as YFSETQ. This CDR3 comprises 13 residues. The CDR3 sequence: CASRGAGEYEQYV. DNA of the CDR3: TGCGCCAGCAGAGGGGCAGGGGAATACGAGCAGTACGTC.

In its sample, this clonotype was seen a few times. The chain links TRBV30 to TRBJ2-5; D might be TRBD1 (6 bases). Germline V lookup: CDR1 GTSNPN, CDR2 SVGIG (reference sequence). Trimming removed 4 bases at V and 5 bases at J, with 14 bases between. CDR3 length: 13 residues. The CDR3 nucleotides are TGTGCCTGGAACACAGGGATGGTGGAGACCCAGTACTTC. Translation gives CAWNTGMVETQYF. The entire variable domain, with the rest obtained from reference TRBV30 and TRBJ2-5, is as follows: SQTIHQWPATLVQPVGSPLSLECTVEGTSNPNLYWYRQAAGRGLQLLFYSVGIGQISSEVPQNLSASRPQDRQFILSSKKLLLSDSGFYLCAWNTGMVETQYFGPGTRLLVL.

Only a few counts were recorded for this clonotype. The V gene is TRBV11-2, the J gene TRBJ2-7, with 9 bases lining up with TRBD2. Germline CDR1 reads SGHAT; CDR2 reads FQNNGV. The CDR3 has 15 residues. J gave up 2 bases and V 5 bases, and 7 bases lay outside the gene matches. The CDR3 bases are TGTGCCAGCAGCCCGGGTCTAGCGGGGACCTACGAGCAGTACGTC. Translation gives CASSPGLAGTYEQYV.

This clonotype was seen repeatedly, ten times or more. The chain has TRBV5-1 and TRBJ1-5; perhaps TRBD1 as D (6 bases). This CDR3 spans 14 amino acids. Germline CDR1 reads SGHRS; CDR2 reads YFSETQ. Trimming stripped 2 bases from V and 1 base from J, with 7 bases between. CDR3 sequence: CASSLGGSNQPQHF. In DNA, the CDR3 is TGCGCCAGCAGCTTAGGGGGAAGCAATCAGCCCCAGCATTTT. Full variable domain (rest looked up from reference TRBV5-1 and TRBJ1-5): KAGVTQTPRYLIKTRGQQVTLSCSPISGHRSVSWYQQTPGQGLQFLFEYFSETQRNKGNFPGRFSGRQFSNSRSEMNVSTLELGDSALYLCASSLGGSNQPQHFGDGTRLSIL.

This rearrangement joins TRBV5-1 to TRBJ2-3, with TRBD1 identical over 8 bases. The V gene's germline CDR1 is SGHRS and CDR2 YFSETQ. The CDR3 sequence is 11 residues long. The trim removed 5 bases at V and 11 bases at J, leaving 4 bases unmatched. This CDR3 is CASSSGTGQYF. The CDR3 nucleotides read TGCGCCAGCAGTTCCGGGACAGGGCAGTATTTT.

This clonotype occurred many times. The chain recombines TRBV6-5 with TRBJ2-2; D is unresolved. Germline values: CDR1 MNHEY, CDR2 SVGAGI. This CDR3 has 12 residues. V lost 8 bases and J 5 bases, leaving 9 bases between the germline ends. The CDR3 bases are TGTGCCAGCCGATGGGGAACCGGGGAGCTGTTTTTT. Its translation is CASRWGTGELFF.

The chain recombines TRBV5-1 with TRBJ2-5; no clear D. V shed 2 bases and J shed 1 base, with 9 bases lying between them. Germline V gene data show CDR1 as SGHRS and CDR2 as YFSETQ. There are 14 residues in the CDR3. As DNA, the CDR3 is TGCGCCAGCAGCTTTTCGGGTGGCCAAGAGACCCAGTACTTC. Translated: CASSFSGGQETQYF.

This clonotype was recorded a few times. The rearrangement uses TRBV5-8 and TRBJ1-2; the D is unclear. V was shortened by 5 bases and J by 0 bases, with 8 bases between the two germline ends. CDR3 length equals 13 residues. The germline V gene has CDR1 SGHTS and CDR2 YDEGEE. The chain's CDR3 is CASSKLSNYGYTF. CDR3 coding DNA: TGTGCCAGCAGTAAGCTGTCTAACTATGGCTACACCTTC.

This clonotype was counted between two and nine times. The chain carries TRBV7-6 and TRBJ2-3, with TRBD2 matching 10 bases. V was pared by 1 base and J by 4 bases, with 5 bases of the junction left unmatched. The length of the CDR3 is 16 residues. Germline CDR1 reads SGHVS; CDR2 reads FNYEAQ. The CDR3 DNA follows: TGTGCCAGCAGCTTAGAGGCTAGCGGGGGACCAGATACGCAGTATTTT. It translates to CASSLEASGGPDTQYF.

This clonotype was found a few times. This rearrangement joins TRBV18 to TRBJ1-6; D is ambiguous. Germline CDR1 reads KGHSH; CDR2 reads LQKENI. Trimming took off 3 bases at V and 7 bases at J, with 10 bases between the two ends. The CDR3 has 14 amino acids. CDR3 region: CASSPARRNSPLHF. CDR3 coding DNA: TGTGCCAGCTCACCTGCCAGAAGGAATTCACCCCTCCACTTT.